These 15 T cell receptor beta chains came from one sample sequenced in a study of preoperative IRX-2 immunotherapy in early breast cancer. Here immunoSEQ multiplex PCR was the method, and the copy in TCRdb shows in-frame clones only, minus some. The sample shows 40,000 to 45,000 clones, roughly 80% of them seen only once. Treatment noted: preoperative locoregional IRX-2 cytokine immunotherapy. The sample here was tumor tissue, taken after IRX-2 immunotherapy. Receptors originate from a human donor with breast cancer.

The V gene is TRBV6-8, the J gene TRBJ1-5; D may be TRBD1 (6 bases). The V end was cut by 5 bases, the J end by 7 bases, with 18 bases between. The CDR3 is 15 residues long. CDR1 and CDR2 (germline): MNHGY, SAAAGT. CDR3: CASSGVGGAGQPQHF. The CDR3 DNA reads TGTGCCAGCAGTGGGGTCGGGGGCGCAGGGCAGCCCCAGCATTTT.

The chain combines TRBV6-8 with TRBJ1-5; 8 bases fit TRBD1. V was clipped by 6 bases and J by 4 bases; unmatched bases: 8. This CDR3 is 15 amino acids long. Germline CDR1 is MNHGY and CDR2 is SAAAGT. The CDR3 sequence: CASRRTGGWNQPQHF. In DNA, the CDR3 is TGTGCCAGCAGGCGAACAGGGGGATGGAATCAGCCCCAGCATTTT.

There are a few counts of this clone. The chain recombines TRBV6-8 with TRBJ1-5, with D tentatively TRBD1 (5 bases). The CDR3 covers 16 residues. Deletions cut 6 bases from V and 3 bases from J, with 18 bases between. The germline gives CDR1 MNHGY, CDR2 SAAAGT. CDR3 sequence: CASRDSGTGDNQPQHF. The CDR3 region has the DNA TGTGCCAGCAGGGACTCCGGGACGGGGGACAATCAGCCCCAGCATTTT.

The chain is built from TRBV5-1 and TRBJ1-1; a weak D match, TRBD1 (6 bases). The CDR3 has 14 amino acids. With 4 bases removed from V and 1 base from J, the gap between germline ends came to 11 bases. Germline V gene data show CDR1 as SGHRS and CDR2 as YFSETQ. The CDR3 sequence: CASSRQATNTEAFF. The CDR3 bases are TGCGCCAGCAGCCGACAGGCAACGAACACTGAAGCTTTCTTT. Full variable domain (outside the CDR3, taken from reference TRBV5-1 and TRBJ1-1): KAGVTQTPRYLIKTRGQQVTLSCSPISGHRSVSWYQQTPGQGLQFLFEYFSETQRNKGNFPGRFSGRQFSNSRSEMNVSTLELGDSALYLCASSRQATNTEAFFGQGTRLTVV.

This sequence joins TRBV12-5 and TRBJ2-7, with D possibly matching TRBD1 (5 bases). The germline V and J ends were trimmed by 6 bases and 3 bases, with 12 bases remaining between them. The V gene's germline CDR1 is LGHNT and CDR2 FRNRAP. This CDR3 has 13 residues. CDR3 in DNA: TGTGCTAGTGGAAGGGGTGAAGGCTACGAGCAGTACTTC. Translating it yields CASGRGEGYEQYF. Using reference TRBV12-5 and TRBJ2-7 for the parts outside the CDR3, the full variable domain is DARVTQTPRHKVTEMGQEVTMRCQPILGHNTVFWYRQTMMQGLELLAYFRNRAPLDDSGMPKDRFSAEMPDATLATLKIQPSEPRDSAVYFCASGRGEGYEQYFGPGTRLTVT.

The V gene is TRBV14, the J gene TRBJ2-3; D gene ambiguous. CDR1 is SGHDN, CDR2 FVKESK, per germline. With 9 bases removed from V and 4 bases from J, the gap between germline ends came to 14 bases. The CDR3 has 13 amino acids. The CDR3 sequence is CASSPDNSDTQYF. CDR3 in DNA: TGTGCCAGTTCCCCTGACAACTCAGATACGCAGTATTTT.

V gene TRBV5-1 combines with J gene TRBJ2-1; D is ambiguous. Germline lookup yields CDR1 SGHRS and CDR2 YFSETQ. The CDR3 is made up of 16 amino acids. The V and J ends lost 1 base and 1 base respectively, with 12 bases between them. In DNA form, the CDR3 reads TGCGCCAGCAGCTTGTGGACGGCCGTGTCCTACAATGAGCAGTTCTTC. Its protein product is CASSLWTAVSYNEQFF.

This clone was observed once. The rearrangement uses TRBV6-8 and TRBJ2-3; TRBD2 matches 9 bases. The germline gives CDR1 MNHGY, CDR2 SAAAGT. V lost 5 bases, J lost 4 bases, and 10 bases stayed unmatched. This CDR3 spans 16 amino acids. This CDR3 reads CASSQMAGGPADTQYF. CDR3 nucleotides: TGTGCCAGCAGTCAAATGGCGGGGGGGCCCGCAGATACGCAGTATTTT.

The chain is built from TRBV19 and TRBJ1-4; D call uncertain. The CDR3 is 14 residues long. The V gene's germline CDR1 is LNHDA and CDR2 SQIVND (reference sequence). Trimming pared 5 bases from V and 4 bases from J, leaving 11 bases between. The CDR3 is CASSLGVLNEKLFF. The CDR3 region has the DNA TGTGCCAGTAGTCTCGGGGTACTTAATGAAAAACTGTTTTTT.

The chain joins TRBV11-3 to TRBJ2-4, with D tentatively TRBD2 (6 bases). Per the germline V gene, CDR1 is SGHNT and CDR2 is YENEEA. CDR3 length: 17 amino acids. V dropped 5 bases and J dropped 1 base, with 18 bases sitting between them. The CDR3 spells CASSTRPGTEAKNIQYF. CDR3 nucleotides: TGTGCCAGCAGCACAAGACCCGGGACTGAGGCCAAAAACATTCAGTACTTC. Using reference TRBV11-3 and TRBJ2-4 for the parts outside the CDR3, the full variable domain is EAGVVQSPRYKIIEKKQPVAFWCNPISGHNTLYWYLQNLGQGPELLIRYENEEAVDDSQLPKDRFSAERLKGVDSTLKIQPAELGDSAVYLCASSTRPGTEAKNIQYFGAGTRLSVL.

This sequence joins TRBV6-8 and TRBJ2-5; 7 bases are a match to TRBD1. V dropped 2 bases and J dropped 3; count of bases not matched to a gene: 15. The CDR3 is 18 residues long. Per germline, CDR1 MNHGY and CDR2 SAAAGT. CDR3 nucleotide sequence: TGTGCCAGCAGTTACGGCCGGGGCTCAGGACAGGTTAAAGAGACCCAGTACTTC. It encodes CASSYGRGSGQVKETQYF.

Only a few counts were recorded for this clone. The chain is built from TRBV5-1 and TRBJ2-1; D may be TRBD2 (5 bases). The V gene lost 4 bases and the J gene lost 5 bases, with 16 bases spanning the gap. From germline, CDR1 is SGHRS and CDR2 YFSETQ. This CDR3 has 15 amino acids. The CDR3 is CASSHSQRSHNEQFF. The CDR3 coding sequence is TGCGCCAGCAGCCACAGTCAGCGGTCCCACAATGAGCAGTTCTTC.

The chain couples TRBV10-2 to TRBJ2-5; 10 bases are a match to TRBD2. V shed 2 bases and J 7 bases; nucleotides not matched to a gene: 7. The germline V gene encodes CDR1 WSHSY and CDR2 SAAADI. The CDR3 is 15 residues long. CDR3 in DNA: TGCGCCAGCAGTGAGACTAGCGGGAATCTATGGACCCAGTACTTC. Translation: CASSETSGNLWTQYF.

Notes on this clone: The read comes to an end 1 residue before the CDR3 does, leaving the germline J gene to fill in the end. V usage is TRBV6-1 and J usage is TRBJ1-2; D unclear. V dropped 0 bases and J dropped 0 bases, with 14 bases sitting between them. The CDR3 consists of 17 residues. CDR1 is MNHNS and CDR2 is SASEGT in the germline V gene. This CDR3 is CASSEAPWRSANYGYTF. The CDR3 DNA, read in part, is TGTGCCAGCAGTGAAGCCCCGTGGCGGTCCGCTAACTATGGCTACACC.

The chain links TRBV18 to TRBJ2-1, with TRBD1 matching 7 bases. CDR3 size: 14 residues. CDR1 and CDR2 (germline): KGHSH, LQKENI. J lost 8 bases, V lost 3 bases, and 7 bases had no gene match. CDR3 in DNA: TGTGCCAGCTCACCTAGCCGGGACAGCGATGAGCAGTTCTTC. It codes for CASSPSRDSDEQFF.